This TCR beta chain was found in a study of CD8 T cells in Susac syndrome. Study details: Within the sequenced Susac syndrome patient group, over five exhibited active disease and under 10 were in remission.

CDR3 length: 15 amino acids. V was clipped by 4 bases and J by 4 bases, with 15 bases between them. The germline CDR1 and CDR2 sequences are SGDLS and YYNGEE. Random hexamers served to reverse transcribe about 0.5 to 1 ug RNA. MiXCR, applied by TCRdb to the immunoSEQ multiplex PCR reads, yields one record per CDR3 protein. The repertoire consists of 120,000 to 150,000 distinct CDR3 sequences, with nearly 97% occurring once and the leading ten covering approximately 0.08%. Overall study results and limits: Within Susac syndrome CD4+ T cell repertoires, clonal expansion was not evident.

Comments on this clonotype: Its antigen is as yet unknown.

The rearrangement links TRBV9 to TRBJ2-1; tentatively, D is TRBD1 or TRBD2 (5 bases each). The clonotype originates from a human donor with Susac syndrome. Sequenced sample: CD4+ T cells from PBMCs. DNA of the CDR3: TGTGCCAGCAGCTACGGGACGGCTGAATACAATGAGCAGTTCTTC. This gives the protein CASSYGTAEYNEQFF.